This T cell receptor beta chain is from a study of cytomegalovirus exposure and HLA in healthy donors. The junction had 1 base not matched to a gene; V was cut back by 4 bases and J by 0 bases. Per the germline V gene, CDR1 is LGHNA and CDR2 is YSLEER. CDR3 size: 15 residues. Amplification used 60 Vbeta primers and 13 Jbeta primers. Profiling relied on immunoSEQ multiplex PCR, and the TCRdb table lists in-frame clones only, not all of them. Found here are about 160,000 clones, approximately 70% of them singletons; the top ten hold 2.8%. This TCR was recovered from a woman between 35 and 50 years old in good health and CMV-seropositive. V and J are TRBV4-3 and TRBJ2-1; 9 bases are a match to TRBD1. The sequencing input was PBMCs. In nucleotides, the CDR3 is TGCGCCAGCAGCCCGGGACAGGGCTCCTACAATGAGCAGTTCTTC. It is translated as CASSPGQGSYNEQFF.